This T cell receptor beta chain was sequenced for a study of CD8 T cells in Susac syndrome. This CDR3 is built from 15 residues. The V gene lost 0 bases and the J gene lost 0 bases, with 8 bases spanning the gap. After extraction with the RNeasy kit, roughly 0.5 to 1 ug of the RNA was reverse transcribed using random hexamers. TCRdb ran MiXCR on the immunoSEQ multiplex PCR reads and lists one entry per CDR3 protein. The sample carries 150,000 to 200,000 distinct CDR3 sequences, around 93% recorded once. This rearrangement joins TRBV23-1 to TRBJ1-1, with D uncertain. TRBV23-1 carries the ORF label, with uncertain function. The TCR was taken from a human donor in good health. The sequenced material came from CD4+ T cells from PBMCs. CDR3 sequence: CASSQSRPLNTEAFF. CDR3 DNA: TGCGCCAGCAGTCAATCGAGGCCTCTGAACACTGAAGCTTTCTTT.